The 11 T cell receptor beta chains below all came from one sample that was sequenced in a study of cytomegalovirus exposure and HLA in healthy donors. PCR amplification relied on 60 Vbeta primers (plus 13 Jbeta primers). Sequencing used immunoSEQ multiplex PCR; TCRdb keeps in-frame clones, though not all of them. The table lists fewer than 200,000 clones, approximately 80% of them singletons. Sequencing was carried out using PBMCs. The receptor source for this set is a woman aged 18-30 years in good health and CMV-seronegative.

This clone was seen once. The chain links TRBV6-5 to TRBJ1-1; TRBD1 aligns across 9 bases. The length of the CDR3 is 15 residues. J lost 5 bases, V lost 6 bases, and 10 bases had no gene match. Germline loops: CDR1 MNHEY, CDR2 SVGAGI. The CDR3 sequence is CASRGQGRRETEAFF. The CDR3 nucleotides read TGTGCCAGCAGGGGACAGGGACGAAGGGAAACTGAAGCTTTCTTT.

The J gene is TRBJ1-3, the V gene TRBV5-1; maybe TRBD1 (6 bases). This CDR3 region has 17 residues. V lost 0 bases to trimming and J lost 0 bases, with 13 bases between them. Germline CDR1 SGHRS, CDR2 YFSETQ. CDR3 nucleotides: TGCGCCAGCAGCTTGGAGTCGGGCAGGGGCTCTGGAAACACCATATATTTT. It codes for CASSLESGRGSGNTIYF. The variable domain in full, with the rest retrieved from reference TRBV5-1 and TRBJ1-3, is KAGVTQTPRYLIKTRGQQVTLSCSPISGHRSVSWYQQTPGQGLQFLFEYFSETQRNKGNFPGRFSGRQFSNSRSEMNVSTLELGDSALYLCASSLESGRGSGNTIYFGEGSWLTVV.

The chain uses TRBV4-2 and TRBJ2-2; a weak D match, TRBD2 (6 bases). The germline V and J ends were trimmed by 4 bases and 2 bases, with 14 bases remaining between them. This CDR3 comprises 16 residues. Per germline, CDR1 LGHNA and CDR2 YNFKEQ. Here the CDR3 reads CASSPRGRGNTGELFF. Written as DNA, the CDR3 is TGTGCCAGCAGCCCGCGGGGAAGGGGAAACACCGGGGAGCTGTTTTTT.

This clone was counted only a few times. The J gene is TRBJ1-2, the V gene TRBV5-1; maybe TRBD1 (6 bases). The CDR3 totals 14 residues. V shed 5 bases and J shed 0 bases, with 11 bases lying between them. The V gene's germline CDR1 is SGHRS and CDR2 YFSETQ. CDR3 amino acids: CASRSTGANYGYTF. CDR3 sequence (DNA): TGCGCCAGCAGGTCGACAGGTGCTAACTATGGCTACACCTTC.

This chain uses TRBV19 with TRBJ1-2; maybe TRBD1 (6 bases). The length of the CDR3 is 12 residues. Per the germline V gene, CDR1 is LNHDA and CDR2 is SQIVND (reference sequence). V was trimmed by 9 bases and J by 4 bases, leaving 12 bases between them. CDR3 bases: TGTGCCAGCGGACAGAATTCCTATGGCTACACCTTC. It yields the protein CASGQNSYGYTF.

This rearrangement joins TRBV6-4 to TRBJ1-2; 8 positions agree with TRBD1. Trimming at V came to 6 bases and at J to 4 bases, leaving 4 bases not matched to a gene. The CDR3 covers 13 residues. The germline CDR1 and CDR2 sequences are MRHNA and SNTAGT. The CDR3 here is CASRVTGGYGYTF. The CDR3 bases are TGTGCCAGCAGGGTAACAGGGGGCTATGGCTACACCTTC.

V and J are TRBV5-4 and TRBJ2-1; possible D gene TRBD1, 6 bases. CDR1 is SGHNT and CDR2 is YYREEE in the germline V gene (reference sequence). This CDR3 region has 16 residues. V gave up 3 bases and J gave up 5 bases, with 18 bases separating them. The CDR3 bases are TGTGCCAGCAGCTCTGGGACATTCGAATCCAACAATGAGCAGTTCTTC. The encoded protein is CASSSGTFESNNEQFF.

Notes on this clone: The junction and the germline gene differ at one end; a read error may be behind it. The J gene is TRBJ2-3, the V gene TRBV7-9; a possible D gene is TRBD1 (5 bases). The germline gives CDR1 SEHNR, CDR2 FQNEAQ (reference sequence). CDR3 length: 15 residues. CDR3 nucleotides: TGTGCCAGCAGCTTTCTCGGAAATTCTAGAAGGGGCACCGATTTT. This gives the protein CASSFLGNSRRGTDF.

The chain is built from TRBV15 and TRBJ2-7; TRBD2 matches at 7 bases. The CDR3 extends over 16 amino acids. V lost 0 bases to trimming and J lost 3 bases; unmatched junction nucleotides: 8. In germline, CDR1 is LNHNV, CDR2 YYDKDF (reference sequence). Here the CDR3 reads CATSRDLGTTFYEQYF. DNA of the CDR3: TGTGCCACCAGCAGAGACCTGGGGACTACTTTCTACGAGCAGTACTTC.

CDR3 bases: TGTGCCAGTAGTCCGAGGACGTTGACAGGTGGGGGGGATGAGCAGTTCTTC. Translating it yields CASSPRTLTGGGDEQFF. The rearrangement uses TRBV19 and TRBJ2-1, with a possible D match to TRBD2 (7 bases). CDR1 is LNHDA, CDR2 SQIVND, per germline (reference sequence). This CDR3 spans 17 amino acids. Trimming shortened V by 5 bases and J by 8 bases, and 25 bases separated the two germline ends.

This sequence joins TRBV30 and TRBJ2-5; 8 bases align to TRBD2. V shed 2 bases and J 4 bases; nucleotides not matched to a gene: 9. The CDR3 is 15 residues long. Germline CDR1 and CDR2: GTSNPN and SVGIG (reference sequence). The CDR3 sequence is CAWSPGAGGGETQYF. The CDR3, as DNA: TGTGCCTGGAGTCCGGGGGCCGGGGGGGGAGAGACCCAGTACTTC.